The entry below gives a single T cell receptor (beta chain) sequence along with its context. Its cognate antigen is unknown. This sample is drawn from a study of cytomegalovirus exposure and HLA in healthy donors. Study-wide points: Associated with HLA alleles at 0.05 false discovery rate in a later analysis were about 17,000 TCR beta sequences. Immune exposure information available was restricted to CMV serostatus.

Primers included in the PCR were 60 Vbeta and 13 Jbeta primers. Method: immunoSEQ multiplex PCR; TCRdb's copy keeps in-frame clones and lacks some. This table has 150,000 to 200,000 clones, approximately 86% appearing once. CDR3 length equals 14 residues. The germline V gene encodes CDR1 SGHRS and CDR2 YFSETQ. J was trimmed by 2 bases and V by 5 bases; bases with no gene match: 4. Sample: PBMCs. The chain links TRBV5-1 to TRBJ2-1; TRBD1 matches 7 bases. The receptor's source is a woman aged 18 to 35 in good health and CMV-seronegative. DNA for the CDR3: TGCGCCAGCAGGGGGACAGCCCCCTACAATGAGCAGTTCTTC. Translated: CASRGTAPYNEQFF.